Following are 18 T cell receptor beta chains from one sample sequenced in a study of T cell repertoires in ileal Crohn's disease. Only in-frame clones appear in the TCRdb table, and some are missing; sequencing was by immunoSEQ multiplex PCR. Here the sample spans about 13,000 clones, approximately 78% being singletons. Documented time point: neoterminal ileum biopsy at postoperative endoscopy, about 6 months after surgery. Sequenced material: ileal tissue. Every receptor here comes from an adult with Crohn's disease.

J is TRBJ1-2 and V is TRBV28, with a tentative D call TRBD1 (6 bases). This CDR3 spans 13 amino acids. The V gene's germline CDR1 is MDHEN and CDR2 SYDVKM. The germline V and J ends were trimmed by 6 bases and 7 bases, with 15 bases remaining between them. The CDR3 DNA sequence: TGTGCCAGCAGCCCACTCGACAGGATTGGCTACACCTTC. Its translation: CASSPLDRIGYTF.

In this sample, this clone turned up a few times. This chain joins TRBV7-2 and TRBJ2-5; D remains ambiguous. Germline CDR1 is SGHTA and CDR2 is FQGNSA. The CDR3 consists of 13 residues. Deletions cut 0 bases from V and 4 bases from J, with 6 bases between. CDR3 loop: CASSLAYRETQYF. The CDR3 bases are TGTGCCAGCAGCTTAGCGTACAGAGAGACCCAGTACTTC.

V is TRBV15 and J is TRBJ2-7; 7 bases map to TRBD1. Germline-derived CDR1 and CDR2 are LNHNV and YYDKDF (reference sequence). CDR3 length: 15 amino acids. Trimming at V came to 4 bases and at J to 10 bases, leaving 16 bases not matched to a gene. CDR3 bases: TGTGCCACCAGCAATGCCCTCCGGGACAGCCCTTTCCAGTACTTC. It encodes CATSNALRDSPFQYF.

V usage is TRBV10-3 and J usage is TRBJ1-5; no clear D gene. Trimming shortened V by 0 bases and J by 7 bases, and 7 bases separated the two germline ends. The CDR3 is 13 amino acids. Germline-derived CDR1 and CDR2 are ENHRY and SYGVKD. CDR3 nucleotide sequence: TGTGCCATCAGTGAGTCCAGTTCCCAGCCCCAGCATTTT. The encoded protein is CAISESSSQPQHF.

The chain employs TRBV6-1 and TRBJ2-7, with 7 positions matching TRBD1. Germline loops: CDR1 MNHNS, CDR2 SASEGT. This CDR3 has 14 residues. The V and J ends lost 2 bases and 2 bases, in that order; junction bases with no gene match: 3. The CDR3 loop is CASSENRGPYEQYF. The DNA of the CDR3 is TGTGCCAGCAGTGAAAACAGGGGCCCCTACGAGCAGTACTTC.

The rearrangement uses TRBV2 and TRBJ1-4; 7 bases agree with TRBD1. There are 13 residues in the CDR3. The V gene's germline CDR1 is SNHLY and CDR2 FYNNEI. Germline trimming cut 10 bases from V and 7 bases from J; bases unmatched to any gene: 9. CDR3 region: CATDATGTEKLFF. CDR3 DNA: TGTGCCACCGATGCGACAGGGACTGAAAAACTGTTTTTT. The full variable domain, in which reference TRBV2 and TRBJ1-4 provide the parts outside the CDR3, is EPEVTQTPSHQVTQMGQEVILRCVPISNHLYFYWYRQILGQKVEFLVSFYNNEISEKSEIFDDQFSVERPDGSNFTLKIRSTKLEDSAMYFCATDATGTEKLFFGSGTQLSVL.

The chain's CDR3 is CASSTTTEFNTEAFF. In DNA, the CDR3 is TGTGCCAGCAGTACGACGACAGAGTTCAACACTGAAGCTTTCTTT. The chain recombines TRBV6-6 with TRBJ1-1, with D possibly being TRBD1 (5 bases). CDR1 is MNHNY, CDR2 SVGAGI, per germline (reference sequence). This CDR3 comprises 15 residues. The germline V and J ends were trimmed by 5 bases and 2 bases, with 15 bases remaining between them.

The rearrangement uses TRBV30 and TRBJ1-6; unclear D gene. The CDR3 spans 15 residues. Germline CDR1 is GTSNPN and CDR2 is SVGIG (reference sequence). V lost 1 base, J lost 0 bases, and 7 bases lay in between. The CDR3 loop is CAWSDESSYNSPLHF. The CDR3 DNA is TGTGCCTGGAGTGACGAGAGCTCCTATAATTCACCCCTCCACTTT.

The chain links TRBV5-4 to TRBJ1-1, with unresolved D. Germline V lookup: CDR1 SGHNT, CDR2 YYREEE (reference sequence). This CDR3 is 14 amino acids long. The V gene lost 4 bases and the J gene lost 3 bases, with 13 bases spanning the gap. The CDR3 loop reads CASSPRLRDTEAFF. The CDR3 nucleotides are TGTGCCAGCAGCCCTCGCCTCCGCGACACTGAAGCTTTCTTT.

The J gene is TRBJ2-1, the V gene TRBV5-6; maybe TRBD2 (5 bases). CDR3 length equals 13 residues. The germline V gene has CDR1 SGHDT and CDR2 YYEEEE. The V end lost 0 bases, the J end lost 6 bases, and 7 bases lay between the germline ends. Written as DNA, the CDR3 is TGTGCCAGCAGCTTGGTGGACTTCAATGAGCAGTTCTTC. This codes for CASSLVDFNEQFF.

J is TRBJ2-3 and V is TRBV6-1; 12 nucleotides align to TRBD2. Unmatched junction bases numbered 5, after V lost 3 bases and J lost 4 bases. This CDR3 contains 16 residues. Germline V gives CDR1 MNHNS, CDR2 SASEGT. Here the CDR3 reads CASSERLAGGADTQYF. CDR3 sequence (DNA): TGTGCCAGCAGTGAGAGGCTAGCGGGGGGGGCAGATACGCAGTATTTT.

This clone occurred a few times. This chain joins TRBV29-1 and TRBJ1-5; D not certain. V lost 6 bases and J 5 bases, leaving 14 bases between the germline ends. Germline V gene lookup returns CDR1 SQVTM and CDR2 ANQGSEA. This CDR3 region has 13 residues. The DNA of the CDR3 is TGCAGCGTGGCCCGGGAATGGGATCAGCCCCAGCATTTT. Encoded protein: CSVAREWDQPQHF.

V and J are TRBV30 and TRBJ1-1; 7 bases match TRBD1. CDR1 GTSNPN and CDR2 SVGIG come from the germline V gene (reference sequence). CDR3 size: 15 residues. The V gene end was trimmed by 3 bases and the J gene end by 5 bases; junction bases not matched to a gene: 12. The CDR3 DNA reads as TGTGCCTGGAGGAGGTCTCGCAGGGGGGAGACTGAAGCTTTCTTT. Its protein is CAWRRSRRGETEAFF.

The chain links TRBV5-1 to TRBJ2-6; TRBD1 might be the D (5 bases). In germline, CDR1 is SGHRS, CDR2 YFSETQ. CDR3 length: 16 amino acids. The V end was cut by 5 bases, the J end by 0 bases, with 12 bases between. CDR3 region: CASRGEVFSGANVLTF. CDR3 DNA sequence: TGCGCCAGCAGAGGGGAAGTTTTCTCTGGGGCCAACGTCCTGACTTTC.

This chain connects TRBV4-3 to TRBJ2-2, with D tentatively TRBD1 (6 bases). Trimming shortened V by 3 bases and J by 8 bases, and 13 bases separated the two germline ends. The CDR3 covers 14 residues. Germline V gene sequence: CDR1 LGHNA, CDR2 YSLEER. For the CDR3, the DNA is TGCGCCAGCAGCCAGATTCGACAGGAAGGGGAGCTGTTTTTT. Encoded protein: CASSQIRQEGELFF.

CDR3 in DNA: TGTGCCAGCAGAGCCGGACTAGCGGGCACAGATACGCAGTATTTT. Amino acids: CASRAGLAGTDTQYF. The V call is TRBV2, the J call TRBJ2-3; 10 bases align to TRBD2. The CDR3 contains 15 residues. CDR1 is SNHLY, CDR2 FYNNEI, per germline. Trimming took 6 bases from V and 1 from J; bases not matched to a gene: 4. Based on the CDR3 plus reference TRBV2 and TRBJ2-3, the full variable domain is EPEVTQTPSHQVTQMGQEVILRCVPISNHLYFYWYRQILGQKVEFLVSFYNNEISEKSEIFDDQFSVERPDGSNFTLKIRSTKLEDSAMYFCASRAGLAGTDTQYFGPGTRLTVL.

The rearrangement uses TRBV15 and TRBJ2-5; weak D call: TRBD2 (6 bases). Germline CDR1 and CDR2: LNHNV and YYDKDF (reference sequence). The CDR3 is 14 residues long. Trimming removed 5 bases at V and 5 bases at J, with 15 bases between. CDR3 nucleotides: TGTGCCACCAGCCTGGCGGGGTTACGGGAGACCCAGTACTTC. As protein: CATSLAGLRETQYF.

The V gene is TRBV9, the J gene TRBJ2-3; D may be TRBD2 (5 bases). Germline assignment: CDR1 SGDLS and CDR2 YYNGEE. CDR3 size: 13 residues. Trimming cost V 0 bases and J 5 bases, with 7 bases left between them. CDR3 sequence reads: CASSVDEGDTQYF. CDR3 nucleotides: TGTGCCAGCAGCGTAGACGAGGGAGATACGCAGTATTTT.